The 30 T cell receptor beta chains below all came from one sample that was sequenced in a study of blood T cell repertoires in COVID-19. Clones were sequenced by immunoSEQ multiplex PCR, and TCRdb holds only the in-frame ones, with some missing. The table lists approximately 23,000 clones, about nine tenths of them singletons. The sample comprised peripheral blood. These receptors were taken from a man aged 65 to 85 with acute or convalescent COVID-19.

V is TRBV10-3 and J is TRBJ2-7, with TRBD2 matching 9 bases. The ends lost 4 bases at V and 1 base at J; junction bases unmatched: 8. This CDR3 region has 16 residues. Per germline, CDR1 ENHRY and CDR2 SYGVKD. CDR3 protein: CAISGGLASGSYEQYF. Here the CDR3 DNA reads TGTGCCATCAGTGGGGGACTAGCATCCGGGTCCTACGAGCAGTACTTC.

V and J are TRBV27 and TRBJ2-3; 8 bases align to TRBD1. The CDR3 contains 14 residues. V shed 10 bases, J shed 5 bases, and the junction held 11 bases outside the gene matches. The germline V gene encodes CDR1 MNHEY and CDR2 SMNVEV (reference sequence). The DNA of the CDR3 is TGTGCCACCGCGCGGCAGGGGGCGAAAGATACGCAGTATTTT. It specifies CATARQGAKDTQYF.

The V gene is TRBV28, the J gene TRBJ2-1; no reliable D call. The CDR3 runs 15 residues. Germline lookup yields CDR1 MDHEN and CDR2 SYDVKM. V lost 5 bases to trimming and J lost 1 base, with 12 bases between them. The CDR3 here is CASSNYRESYNEQFF. The CDR3, as DNA: TGTGCCAGCAGTAACTACCGCGAGTCCTACAATGAGCAGTTCTTC.

The chain carries TRBV5-1 and TRBJ1-1; a weak D match, TRBD1 (5 bases). Per the germline V gene, CDR1 is SGHRS and CDR2 is YFSETQ. The V end lost 4 bases, the J end lost 6 bases, and 19 bases lay between the germline ends. The CDR3 totals 15 residues. This CDR3 reads CASSLRGEVFAEAFF. In DNA form, the CDR3 reads TGCGCCAGCAGCCTACGGGGGGAAGTTTTCGCTGAAGCTTTCTTT.

The chain links TRBV28 to TRBJ1-5; 7 bases are shared with TRBD1. The V gene end was trimmed by 6 bases and the J gene end by 1 base; junction bases not matched to a gene: 9. This CDR3 is built from 16 residues. CDR1 and CDR2 (germline): MDHEN, SYDVKM. The CDR3, as DNA: TGTGCCAGCAGCCCGGGACAGCTGGGGAGCAATCAGCCCCAGCATTTT. Protein: CASSPGQLGSNQPQHF.

This sequence joins TRBV6-5 and TRBJ2-2; 7 bases line up with TRBD2. CDR1 MNHEY and CDR2 SVGAGI come from the germline V gene. This CDR3 is built from 16 residues. With 0 bases clipped from V and 4 bases from J, the junction kept 5 bases outside the gene matches. The CDR3 loop is CASSYSGGGFTGELFF. The CDR3 nucleotides read TGTGCCAGCAGTTACTCTGGCGGGGGATTCACCGGGGAGCTGTTTTTT.

This chain uses TRBV10-3 with TRBJ1-6; TRBD1 matches at 7 bases. The CDR3 has 15 residues. Trimming removed 8 bases from V and 6 bases from J; junction bases left unmatched: 10. Germline V gives CDR1 ENHRY, CDR2 SYGVKD. The CDR3: CAIQAATGPNSPLHF. DNA for the CDR3: TGTGCCATCCAGGCAGCGACAGGGCCTAATTCACCCCTCCACTTT.

The chain joins TRBV5-1 to TRBJ2-7; possibly TRBD1 for D (6 bases). V dropped 0 bases and J dropped 5 bases, with 9 bases sitting between them. This CDR3 spans 13 amino acids. The germline CDR1 and CDR2 sequences are SGHRS and YFSETQ. CDR3 DNA: TGCGCCAGCAGCTTGGGACAGGCCAACGAGCAGTACTTC. Amino acid sequence: CASSLGQANEQYF. Full variable domain (missing parts from reference TRBV5-1 and TRBJ2-7): KAGVTQTPRYLIKTRGQQVTLSCSPISGHRSVSWYQQTPGQGLQFLFEYFSETQRNKGNFPGRFSGRQFSNSRSEMNVSTLELGDSALYLCASSLGQANEQYFGPGTRLTVT.

This clone appeared once. The chain joins TRBV5-1 to TRBJ1-1, with D possibly matching TRBD1 (6 bases). This CDR3 has 15 amino acids. V was pared by 5 bases and J by 6 bases, with 20 bases between. Germline V CDR1 and CDR2: SGHRS, YFSETQ. CDR3 in amino acids: CASSQAQGQGAEAFF. DNA for the CDR3: TGCGCCAGCAGTCAAGCGCAGGGGCAGGGTGCTGAAGCTTTCTTT.

This rearrangement joins TRBV27 to TRBJ1-6, with TRBD1 identical over 9 bases. V lost 4 bases, J lost 8 bases, and 6 bases stayed unmatched. CDR3 length: 15 residues. Per the germline V gene, CDR1 is MNHEY and CDR2 is SMNVEV (reference sequence). CDR3 nucleotide sequence: TGTGCCAGCAGTTCTGACAGGGGGGGTTATTCACCCCTCCACTTT. Protein product: CASSSDRGGYSPLHF.

The chain carries TRBV5-1 and TRBJ1-1; 8 positions match TRBD1. CDR1 is SGHRS, CDR2 YFSETQ, per germline. The length of the CDR3 is 16 residues. The V and J ends lost 1 base and 6 bases, in that order; junction bases with no gene match: 11. CDR3 residues: CASSLMGQVAGSEAFF. CDR3 bases: TGCGCCAGCAGCTTGATGGGACAGGTCGCGGGGTCTGAAGCTTTCTTT. Complete variable domain (other parts from reference TRBV5-1 and TRBJ1-1): KAGVTQTPRYLIKTRGQQVTLSCSPISGHRSVSWYQQTPGQGLQFLFEYFSETQRNKGNFPGRFSGRQFSNSRSEMNVSTLELGDSALYLCASSLMGQVAGSEAFFGQGTRLTVV.

The rearrangement joins TRBV28 to TRBJ1-1; TRBD1 might be the D (5 bases). The CDR3 sequence is 13 residues long. V was shortened by 4 bases and J by 5 bases, with 11 bases between the two germline ends. The V gene's germline CDR1 is MDHEN and CDR2 SYDVKM. CDR3 nucleotides: TGTGCCAGCAGTTCAGGGTTCAGGACTGAAGCTTTCTTT. Protein sequence: CASSSGFRTEAFF.

The chain employs TRBV6-1 and TRBJ1-1; no firm D call. This CDR3 is 14 amino acids long. Trimming shortened V by 2 bases and J by 5 bases, and 12 bases separated the two germline ends. CDR1 is MNHNS and CDR2 is SASEGT in the germline V gene. The CDR3 DNA reads as TGTGCCAGCAGTGAATCGGGAGGTTGGACTGAAGCTTTCTTT. Protein sequence: CASSESGGWTEAFF.

V gene TRBV11-2 combines with J gene TRBJ2-7; 12 bases are a match to TRBD2. Trimming removed 1 base from V and 1 base from J; junction bases left unmatched: 5. Germline CDR1 is SGHAT and CDR2 is FQNNGV. CDR3 size: 17 residues. CDR3 amino acids: CASSLGWTSGISYEQYF. The CDR3, as DNA: TGTGCCAGCAGCTTAGGATGGACTAGCGGGATTTCCTACGAGCAGTACTTC.

This clone was counted a few times. This sequence joins TRBV29-1 and TRBJ1-1; D gene ambiguous. In germline, CDR1 is SQVTM, CDR2 ANQGSEA. V lost 8 bases and J 0 bases, leaving 7 bases between the germline ends. This CDR3 spans 11 amino acids. The CDR3 loop is CSTALNTEAFF. The DNA for the CDR3 is TGCAGCACGGCATTGAACACTGAAGCTTTCTTT.

The chain has TRBV18 and TRBJ1-5, with 9 bases matching TRBD1. V shed 5 bases, J shed 3 bases, and the junction held 11 bases outside the gene matches. Germline V CDR1 and CDR2: KGHSH, LQKENI. The CDR3 contains 17 residues. CDR3 sequence: CASSSLPGQGTNQPQHF. The CDR3 nucleotides read TGTGCCAGCTCAAGTCTGCCGGGACAGGGAACCAATCAGCCCCAGCATTTT.

This chain links TRBV6-6 with TRBJ1-1; D not resolved. The CDR3 consists of 15 residues. The V gene's germline CDR1 is MNHNY and CDR2 SVGAGI (reference sequence). The ends were cut back, 0 bases at V and 4 bases at J, with 12 bases in the middle. The CDR3 loop is CASSYSARAATEAFF. CDR3 in DNA: TGTGCCAGCAGTTACTCTGCGAGGGCTGCCACTGAAGCTTTCTTT.

The rearrangement joins TRBV7-9 to TRBJ1-3; D not resolved. CDR1 SEHNR and CDR2 FQNEAQ come from the germline V gene (reference sequence). This CDR3 has 14 amino acids. V lost 1 base and J 6 bases, leaving 10 bases between the germline ends. The CDR3 DNA reads as TGTGCCAGCAGCTTAGAGTACGAGTTAAACACCATATATTTT. This codes for CASSLEYELNTIYF.

The rearrangement joins TRBV5-5 to TRBJ2-7; 9 nucleotides match TRBD1. The CDR3 sequence is 13 residues long. Germline V gene data show CDR1 as SGHKS and CDR2 as YYEKEE (reference sequence). The junction had 7 bases not matched to a gene; V was cut back by 6 bases and J by 6 bases. CDR3 DNA: TGTGCCAGCACCGGGACAGGGTTAAGCGAGCAGTACTTC. As protein: CASTGTGLSEQYF.

The chain is built from TRBV7-9 and TRBJ1-2; D call uncertain. This CDR3 has 13 amino acids. Germline CDR1 reads SEHNR; CDR2 reads FQNEAQ (reference sequence). With 2 bases removed from V and 8 bases from J, the gap between germline ends came to 12 bases. The CDR3 DNA reads TGTGCCAGCAGCTTAAGTTTGGCGGAGGGCTACACCTTC. The encoded protein is CASSLSLAEGYTF.

J is TRBJ2-1 and V is TRBV7-6; D ambiguous. The germline gives CDR1 SGHVS, CDR2 FNYEAQ. CDR3 size: 15 residues. Trimming left V 5 bases short and J 7 bases short, with 18 bases between. CDR3 bases: TGTGCCAGCAGCGCTAAGCTCCTGGTGAAGAATGAGCAGTTCTTC. Its protein product is CASSAKLLVKNEQFF.

This rearrangement joins TRBV27 to TRBJ1-5, with D tentatively TRBD1 (6 bases). The CDR3 is made up of 13 amino acids. V was pared by 5 bases and J by 9 bases, with 14 bases between. Germline V gene sequence: CDR1 MNHEY, CDR2 SMNVEV (reference sequence). The CDR3 nucleotides read TGTGCCAGCAGTCCCCTGTTGGGGGCGCCCCAGCATTTT. Protein sequence: CASSPLLGAPQHF.

This chain joins TRBV29-1 and TRBJ2-1; TRBD2 might be the D (6 bases). The CDR3 consists of 15 residues. Trimming removed 6 bases from V and 4 bases from J, with 19 bases in between. Germline lookup yields CDR1 SQVTM and CDR2 ANQGSEA. The CDR3 region has the DNA TGCAGCGTCGCCTCTCCGGGCGGGGATTACAATGAGCAGTTCTTC. As protein: CSVASPGGDYNEQFF.

The rearrangement uses TRBV11-3 and TRBJ2-3; 9 bases are shared with TRBD1. Unmatched junction bases numbered 4, after V lost 5 bases and J lost 4 bases. CDR1 is SGHNT, CDR2 YENEEA, per germline. The CDR3 sequence is 14 residues long. CDR3 sequence (DNA): TGTGCCAGCAGCCCGGGGACAGGGCCAGATACGCAGTATTTT. Translating gives CASSPGTGPDTQYF.

This clone has just one count. The chain carries TRBV7-9 and TRBJ1-1; no reliable D call. Germline loops: CDR1 SEHNR, CDR2 FQNEAQ (reference sequence). The length of the CDR3 is 15 residues. Trimming pared 5 bases from V and 0 bases from J, leaving 13 bases between. The CDR3 region is CASSRGSSVNTEAFF. In DNA form, the CDR3 reads TGTGCCAGCAGCCGAGGGTCATCGGTGAACACTGAAGCTTTCTTT. The whole variable domain, remainder taken from reference TRBV7-9 and TRBJ1-1, is DTGVSQNPRHKITKRGQNVTFRCDPISEHNRLYWYRQTLGQGPEFLTYFQNEAQLEKSRLLSDRFSAERPKGSFSTLEIQRTEQGDSAMYLCASSRGSSVNTEAFFGQGTRLTVV.

The chain has TRBV5-6 and TRBJ2-1, with D possibly TRBD1 on 6 matching bases. Trimming removed 2 bases at V and 8 bases at J, with 8 bases between. Germline CDR1 is SGHDT and CDR2 is YYEEEE. This CDR3 is 12 amino acids long. CDR3 in DNA: TGTGCCAGCAGCTTCGACAGGCATGAGCAGTTCTTC. Translated, it gives CASSFDRHEQFF.

The chain has TRBV19 and TRBJ2-4; 9 nucleotides line up with TRBD1. Per the germline V gene, CDR1 is LNHDA and CDR2 is SQIVND (reference sequence). This CDR3 is built from 15 residues. CDR3 loop: CATARTGETKNIQYF. The CDR3 DNA reads as TGTGCTACCGCGAGGACAGGGGAAACCAAAAACATTCAGTACTTC.

The chain recombines TRBV3-1 (or the pseudogene TRBV3-2) with TRBJ1-3; 9 bases are shared with TRBD1. The CDR3 loop spans 19 amino acids. The germline V gene has CDR1 LGHDT and CDR2 YNNKEL (reference sequence). With V trimmed by 2 bases and J by 4 bases, 15 bases remained unmatched. CDR3 sequence: CASSQTGNRGQRRGNTIYF. DNA for the CDR3: TGTGCCAGCAGCCAAACTGGTAACAGGGGGCAGAGGAGGGGAAACACCATATATTTT.

Of note for this clone: Since no conserved phenylalanine or tryptophan closes the CDR3, a read error is the likely cause. It is unclear where the CDR3 begins or ends on the DNA, so no DNA is shown, and the CDR3 is as TCRdb lists it. The chain uses TRBV7-2 and TRBJ2-4; the listed D gene, TRBD1, was not tested against the DNA. The germline V gene has CDR1 SGHTA and CDR2 FQGNSA. The CDR3 adds up to 12 amino acids, both ends counted. This CDR3 reads CASSFRRDRRIR.

DNA of the CDR3: TGTGCCAGCAGCCCGCGGGACAGCTTTAATTCACCCCTCCACTTT. It codes for CASSPRDSFNSPLHF. The gene calls are TRBV7-2 and TRBJ1-6; 7 nucleotides line up with TRBD1. Germline CDR1 reads SGHTA; CDR2 reads FQGNSA. The CDR3 sequence is 15 residues long. Losses at the gene ends were 5 bases for V and 6 bases for J; bases not matched to a gene: 7.